This T cell receptor (beta chain) was identified in a study of blood T cells in healthy people across ages. The trim removed 6 bases at V and 4 bases at J, leaving 6 bases unmatched. CDR3 length: 14 residues. Germline assignment: CDR1 MNHNS and CDR2 SASEGT. Study results and caveats: Unsorted PBMCs blocked a conclusive comparison of naive and antigen-experienced cells.

As for this clonotype: The antigen is unknown.

Combining a sample-barcoded 5' primer with a J-beta primer mix, a second PCR ran for roughly 7 to 12 cycles. TCRdb recomputed calls from the 5' RACE reads with MiXCR, one row per CDR3 protein. The sample has 650,000 to 700,000 distinct CDR3 sequences, roughly 32% seen once. The clonotype was recovered from an elderly woman in good health. The sample comprised blood. The J gene is TRBJ1-5, the V gene TRBV6-1; TRBD1 agrees at 7 bases. Here the CDR3 DNA reads TGTGCCAGCAGATCGACAGGGTCAAATCAGCCCCAGCATTTT. Protein: CASRSTGSNQPQHF.